Listed below are T cell receptor beta chains from one sample, sequenced in a study of regulatory T cells in long-lasting Graves disease. TCRdb reprocessed the multiplex PCR reads with MiXCR, giving one entry per CDR3 protein. The sample records some 490,000 distinct CDR3 sequences, 12% being singletons. The sample was also linked to a second study, of T cells in Graves' hyperthyroidism and ophthalmopathy.

The sample here was peripheral blood mononuclear cells (PBMCs), taken at new diagnosis, from a patient treated with antithyroid drugs. Receptor source: a woman in her twenties or thirties with Graves disease. Both conserved end residues are part of each CDR3. Each record gives: D gene, clone size, J gene, V gene, CDR3 protein, CDR3 DNA. D genes are given only for firm matches. Size tells how often a clone was seen (once, few, many) or the class of an expanded clone, and some rows leave it out.

D: NA; size: many; J: TRBJ2-7; V: TRBV2; CDR3: CASSSHAGPAGALYF; DNA: TGTGCCAGCAGTTCCCATGCAGGGCCTGCAGGGGCATTGTACTTC
D: TRBD2; size: many; J: TRBJ2-5; V: TRBV7-2; CDR3: CASSLKGGRVTQYF; DNA: TGTGCCAGCAGCTTAAAGGGAGGGCGGGTGACCCAGTACTTC
D: NA; size: NA; J: TRBJ1-2; V: TRBV2; CDR3: CASSGIEGYGYTF; DNA: TGTGCCAGCAGTGGGATCGAGGGCTATGGCTACACCTTC
D: TRBD2; size: many; J: TRBJ2-1; V: TRBV24-1; CDR3: CATSDYRLAGGNEQFF; DNA: TGTGCCACCAGTGATTATCGGCTAGCGGGAGGCAATGAGCAGTTCTTC
D: TRBD1; size: many; J: TRBJ2-7; V: TRBV13; CDR3: CASSPDREIREQYF; DNA: TGTGCCAGCAGCCCTGACAGGGAGATCCGCGAGCAGTACTTC
D: NA; size: many; J: TRBJ1-5; V: TRBV19; CDR3: CASTITFRAGFGQPQHF; DNA: TGTGCCAGTACCATCACCTTCCGGGCAGGGTTTGGACAGCCCCAGCATTTT
D: NA; size: many; J: TRBJ1-1; V: TRBV6-1; CDR3: CASRTQGTNTEAFF; DNA: TGTGCCAGCAGGACACAGGGAACGAACACTGAAGCTTTCTTT
D: NA; size: NA; J: TRBJ1-1; V: TRBV18; CDR3: CASSVNPDRLDLNTEAFF; DNA: TGTGCCAGCTCGGTTAATCCGGACAGACTTGACTTGAACACTGAAGCTTTCTTT
D: TRBD2; size: few; J: TRBJ2-2; V: TRBV30; CDR3: CAWSVGRTSGSTGELFF; DNA: TGTGCCTGGAGTGTAGGGAGGACTAGCGGGAGCACCGGGGAGCTGTTTTTT
D: NA; size: many; J: TRBJ2-7; V: TRBV6-1; CDR3: CASSEWAGPSYEQYF; DNA: TGTGCCAGCAGTGAATGGGCGGGACCGTCCTACGAGCAGTACTTC
D: TRBD2; size: many; J: TRBJ2-3; V: TRBV28; CDR3: CASSLFGREVWADTQYF; DNA: TGTGCCAGCAGTTTATTTGGGCGGGAGGTTTGGGCAGATACGCAGTATTTT
D: TRBD1; size: many; J: TRBJ1-2; V: TRBV18; CDR3: CASSPAGQSNYGYTF; DNA: TGTGCCAGCTCACCTGCGGGACAGTCGAACTATGGCTACACCTTC
D: TRBD2; size: many; J: TRBJ2-1; V: TRBV5-1; CDR3: CASSLDLAGGGQFF; DNA: TGCGCCAGCAGCTTGGACTTGGCGGGGGGCGGACAGTTCTTC
D: NA; size: NA; J: TRBJ1-2; V: TRBV6-9; CDR3: CASSYLSGLQDGYTF; DNA: TGTGCCAGCAGTTACCTTTCGGGCCTCCAGGATGGCTACACCTTC
D: TRBD1; size: NA; J: TRBJ2-7; V: TRBV6-2/TRBV6-3; CDR3: CASSSRTGRLSYEQYF; DNA: TGTGCCAGCAGTTCCCGGACAGGGCGCCTCTCCTACGAGCAGTACTTC
D: NA; size: many; J: TRBJ2-3; V: TRBV7-9; CDR3: CASSLVNRRTDTQYF; DNA: TGTGCCAGCAGCTTAGTCAACAGGCGAACAGATACGCAGTATTTT
D: TRBD2; size: many; J: TRBJ2-1; V: TRBV6-2/TRBV6-3; CDR3: CASTLRLAGGNEQFF; DNA: TGTGCCAGCACCCTAAGACTAGCGGGAGGGAATGAGCAGTTCTTC
D: TRBD2; size: many; J: TRBJ2-3; V: TRBV11-2; CDR3: CASSRGASGSSSTDTQYF; DNA: TGTGCCAGCAGCCGGGGGGCTAGCGGGAGCTCTAGCACAGATACGCAGTATTTT
D: TRBD1; size: many; J: TRBJ2-2; V: TRBV12-3/TRBV12-4; CDR3: CASSFKGANTGELFF; DNA: TGTGCCAGCAGTTTCAAGGGGGCTAACACCGGGGAGCTGTTTTTT
D: NA; size: few; J: TRBJ1-1; V: TRBV20-1; CDR3: CSVPDSATEAFF; DNA: TGCAGTGTTCCCGACTCGGCCACTGAAGCTTTCTTT
D: NA; size: many; J: TRBJ1-4; V: TRBV19; CDR3: CASSIAGIREKLFF; DNA: TGTGCCAGTAGTATAGCAGGGATCCGTGAAAAACTGTTTTTT
D: NA; size: few; J: TRBJ1-2; V: TRBV11-1; CDR3: CASSFSTVYGYTF; DNA: TGTGCCAGCAGCTTTTCGACAGTCTATGGCTACACCTTC
D: TRBD2; size: NA; J: TRBJ2-7; V: TRBV27; CDR3: CASSWTSGTSEQYF; DNA: TGTGCCAGCAGCTGGACTAGCGGGACCTCCGAGCAGTACTTC
D: NA; size: many; J: TRBJ1-2; V: TRBV2; CDR3: CASTRTYGYTF; DNA: TGTGCCAGCACCAGGACCTATGGCTACACCTTC